The clone carrying this T cell receptor beta chain was seen only once. The antigen remains undetermined. The data originate from a study of beta chain features in type 1 diabetes. Points from the study as a whole: TCRB CDR3s were moderately but significantly shorter in Type 1 diabetes patients in all four CD4+ subsets.

J lost 6 bases, V lost 2 bases, and 6 bases had no gene match. Germline V gene sequence: CDR1 MNHNY, CDR2 SVGAGI (reference sequence). CDR3 size: 15 residues. As every portion of the isolated RNA was reverse transcribed, the sequencing read expressed TCRB transcripts. The protocol was immunoSEQ multiplex PCR, while the TCRdb copy is restricted to in-frame clones and leaves out a portion. The sample includes tens of thousands of clones, around 49% of them seen just once. Based on CD45RO/CCR7/CD25/CD127/CD95/CD27, CD4+ regulatory, stem cell-like memory, naive and central memory cells were sorted. The sample taken for sequencing was central memory CD4+ T cells from blood. The sequence was obtained from a man aged 30-40 years with type 1 diabetes. The chain combines TRBV6-6 with TRBJ1-5; 8 bases fit TRBD1. In DNA, the CDR3 is TGTGCCAGCAGTTACGCAGGGGGCGGCGGTCAGCCCCAGCATTTT. It translates to CASSYAGGGGQPQHF.